Following are 21 T cell receptor beta chains from one sample sequenced in a study of cytomegalovirus exposure and HLA in healthy donors. Only in-frame clones appear in the TCRdb table, and some are missing; sequencing was by immunoSEQ multiplex PCR. This repertoire shows some 110,000 clones, around 94% found once; its top ten account for roughly 1.2%. Source material: PBMCs. The origin of the receptors is a woman between 18 and 29 years old in good health and CMV-seronegative.

The CDR3: CASSWTEEAFF. The CDR3 nucleotides read TGTGCCAGCAGCTGGACAGAAGAAGCTTTCTTT. This chain uses TRBV7-9 with TRBJ1-1, with a tentative D call TRBD1 (6 bases). CDR1 is SEHNR and CDR2 is FQNEAQ in the germline V gene (reference sequence). V was shortened by 4 bases and J by 8 bases, with 8 bases between the two germline ends. The CDR3 runs 11 residues.

The rearrangement joins TRBV7-9 to TRBJ2-1, with 7 bases that match TRBD1. Unmatched junction bases numbered 6, after V lost 3 bases and J lost 4 bases. CDR3 length: 15 residues. Germline loops: CDR1 SEHNR, CDR2 FQNEAQ (reference sequence). The CDR3 DNA sequence: TGTGCCAGCAGCTTGAGGGGGCCCCCTTACAATGAGCAGTTCTTC. It is translated as CASSLRGPPYNEQFF.

V usage is TRBV6-1 and J usage is TRBJ1-5; 7 positions agree with TRBD1. J gave up 0 bases and V 6 bases, and 11 bases lay outside the gene matches. Per germline, CDR1 MNHNS and CDR2 SASEGT. The length of the CDR3 is 17 residues. CDR3 in amino acids: CASSERLQGYSNQPQHF. CDR3 coding DNA: TGTGCCAGCAGCGAACGGTTACAGGGGTATAGCAATCAGCCCCAGCATTTT.

The chain's CDR3 is CASVAGSHYEQYF. DNA of the CDR3: TGTGCCTCCGTAGCGGGATCCCACTACGAGCAGTACTTC. This chain connects TRBV30 to TRBJ2-7, with 8 bases matching TRBD2. With V trimmed by 7 bases and J by 3 bases, 8 bases remained unmatched. Germline V gene lookup returns CDR1 GTSNPN and CDR2 SVGIG (reference sequence). This CDR3 contains 13 residues.

The CDR3 DNA sequence: TGTGCCAGCAGTTCCCCGGGGGGGGGCAGGGAGTTATTAAACTATGGCTACACCTTC. Translated, it gives CASSSPGGGRELLNYGYTF. This rearrangement joins TRBV28 to TRBJ1-2, with D possibly TRBD1 on 6 matching bases. The CDR3 spans 19 residues. Deletions cut 4 bases from V and 2 bases from J, with 26 bases between. In germline, CDR1 is MDHEN, CDR2 SYDVKM.

The rearrangement uses TRBV18 and TRBJ1-3, with a tentative D call TRBD1 (6 bases). The germline V gene encodes CDR1 KGHSH and CDR2 LQKENI. V was pared by 6 bases and J by 4 bases, with 13 bases between. This CDR3 comprises 14 residues. The chain's CDR3 is CASSPGTSGNTIYF. The CDR3, as DNA: TGTGCCAGCTCCCCCGGGACATCCGGAAACACCATATATTTT.

The chain recombines TRBV30 with TRBJ1-2, with D uncertain. V was cut by 3 bases and J by 5 bases, with 7 bases left in between. The germline V gene has CDR1 GTSNPN and CDR2 SVGIG (reference sequence). The CDR3 has 11 amino acids. CDR3 nucleotides: TGTGCCTGGAGCCCCTTATATGGCTACACCTTC. It codes for CAWSPLYGYTF.

The chain is built from TRBV7-6 and TRBJ2-7; the D gene is possibly TRBD2 (5 bases). Germline V CDR1 and CDR2: SGHVS, FNYEAQ. There are 12 residues in the CDR3. Trimming cost V 5 bases and J 6 bases, with 11 bases left between them. CDR3: CASSEEVSEQYF. CDR3 coding DNA: TGTGCCAGCAGCGAGGAGGTCAGCGAGCAGTACTTC.

This clone was seen ten or more times. The CDR3 coding sequence is TGTGCCAGCAAAACGGTCGGGAGTGGGGCCTACGAGCAGTACTTC. It encodes CASKTVGSGAYEQYF. The chain carries TRBV2 and TRBJ2-7; TRBD2 is a possible D gene (6 bases). Trimming took 7 bases from V and 2 from J, leaving 18 bases between them. The CDR3 has 15 residues. The germline V gene has CDR1 SNHLY and CDR2 FYNNEI.

The CDR3 is CAISRDRDTGELFF. The CDR3 DNA sequence: TGTGCCATCAGCCGGGACAGGGACACCGGGGAGCTGTTTTTT. This chain joins TRBV10-3 and TRBJ2-2, with 9 bases that match TRBD1. CDR3 length: 14 residues. Trimming took 6 bases from V and 3 from J; bases not matched to a gene: 2. Germline V gene data show CDR1 as ENHRY and CDR2 as SYGVKD.

The V call is TRBV28, the J call TRBJ2-2; 7 nucleotides agree with TRBD1. The CDR3 spans 15 residues. Looked up from germline, CDR1 is MDHEN and CDR2 is SYDVKM. J gave up 3 bases and V 6 bases, and 7 bases lay outside the gene matches. The chain's CDR3 is CASRFRDRDTGELFF. Here the CDR3 DNA reads TGTGCCAGCAGGTTCCGCGACAGGGACACCGGGGAGCTGTTTTTT.

This clone showed up just a few times. The rearrangement links TRBV6-1 to TRBJ2-1, with D unresolved. The CDR3 spans 16 residues. The V and J ends lost 2 bases and 2 bases respectively, with 13 bases between them. The germline V gene encodes CDR1 MNHNS and CDR2 SASEGT. CDR3 in amino acids: CASSEKSSKTYNEQFF. CDR3 coding DNA: TGTGCCAGCAGTGAAAAATCTAGTAAGACCTACAATGAGCAGTTCTTC.

This chain uses TRBV5-1 with TRBJ2-3; TRBD2 might be the D (7 bases). Germline V lookup: CDR1 SGHRS, CDR2 YFSETQ. Deletions cut 4 bases from V and 4 bases from J, with 19 bases between. The CDR3 consists of 16 residues. As DNA, the CDR3 is TGCGCCAGCAGCCCGGCAATCGGGGGGCTGGCAGATACGCAGTATTTT. It specifies CASSPAIGGLADTQYF.

The V gene is TRBV7-9, the J gene TRBJ2-3; D is perhaps TRBD2 (5 bases). CDR3 size: 18 residues. The ends were cut back, 2 bases at V and 4 bases at J, with 22 bases in the middle. Germline-derived CDR1 and CDR2 are SEHNR and FQNEAQ (reference sequence). The CDR3 sequence is CASSLPLNRAEGADTQYF. The CDR3 nucleotides are TGTGCCAGCAGCTTACCTCTAAACCGGGCCGAGGGCGCAGATACGCAGTATTTT.

This clone was seen a single time. J is TRBJ1-2 and V is TRBV7-2; D is unresolved. The germline V gene has CDR1 SGHTA and CDR2 FQGNSA. V shed 4 bases and J shed 2 bases, with 14 bases lying between them. The CDR3 consists of 15 residues. The DNA of the CDR3 is TGTGCCAGCAGCTCCGCCTCGTCAGAAAACTATGGCTACACCTTC. This gives the protein CASSSASSENYGYTF.

V and J are TRBV5-6 and TRBJ2-7; 9 bases are a match to TRBD2. With V trimmed by 3 bases and J by 7 bases, 5 bases remained unmatched. The CDR3 has 13 residues. Looked up from germline, CDR1 is SGHDT and CDR2 is YYEEEE. The DNA of the CDR3 is TGTGCCAGCAGCTCGCGGGGGGGGTTGGAGCAGTACTTC. This sequence encodes CASSSRGGLEQYF.

The CDR3 protein is CASSSDSTEAFF. The CDR3 DNA follows: TGTGCCAGCAGCAGTGACAGCACTGAAGCTTTCTTT. V and J are TRBV7-2 and TRBJ1-1; tentatively, D is TRBD1 (5 bases). The CDR3 has 12 residues. Germline V lookup: CDR1 SGHTA, CDR2 FQGNSA. V was shortened by 5 bases and J by 4 bases, with 8 bases between the two germline ends.

Written as DNA, the CDR3 is TGTGCCAGCAGCCCGGGTGGGACTCTGGGCACTGAAGCTTTCTTT. Translating it yields CASSPGGTLGTEAFF. The rearrangement joins TRBV28 to TRBJ1-1; D is perhaps TRBD1 (5 bases). With 6 bases removed from V and 4 bases from J, the gap between germline ends came to 18 bases. The CDR3 extends over 15 amino acids. Per germline, CDR1 MDHEN and CDR2 SYDVKM.

This clone was observed once. This chain links TRBV11-2 with TRBJ1-6, with D possibly TRBD1 on 5 matching bases. There are 16 residues in the CDR3. The V and J ends lost 5 bases and 7 bases respectively, with 18 bases between them. Germline V gene lookup returns CDR1 SGHAT and CDR2 FQNNGV. The CDR3 here is CASSQTVGGGNSPLHF. As DNA, the CDR3 is TGTGCCAGCAGCCAAACTGTCGGGGGAGGGAATTCACCCCTCCACTTT. The full variable domain, its missing parts supplied by reference TRBV11-2 and TRBJ1-6, is EAGVAQSPRYKIIEKRQSVAFWCNPISGHATLYWYQQILGQGPKLLIQFQNNGVVDDSQLPKDRFSAERLKGVDSTLKIQPAKLEDSAVYLCASSQTVGGGNSPLHFGNGTRLTVT.

The chain couples TRBV28 to TRBJ2-1, with 9 bases aligning to TRBD2. CDR1 is MDHEN, CDR2 SYDVKM, per germline. The V segment lost 3 bases and the J segment 7 bases; nucleotides outside the gene matches: 7. The CDR3 has 15 residues. CDR3 DNA: TGTGCCAGCAGTTTGGGCGGGAGGGCCGGGAATGAGCAGTTCTTC. It encodes CASSLGGRAGNEQFF.

The chain has TRBV6-1 and TRBJ2-3; D is undetermined. With 0 bases removed from V and 9 bases from J, the gap between germline ends came to 10 bases. Germline CDR1 reads MNHNS; CDR2 reads SASEGT. The CDR3 extends over 13 amino acids. The CDR3 loop reads CASSEAQPTTQYF. In nucleotides, the CDR3 is TGTGCCAGCAGTGAAGCACAGCCTACCACGCAGTATTTT.